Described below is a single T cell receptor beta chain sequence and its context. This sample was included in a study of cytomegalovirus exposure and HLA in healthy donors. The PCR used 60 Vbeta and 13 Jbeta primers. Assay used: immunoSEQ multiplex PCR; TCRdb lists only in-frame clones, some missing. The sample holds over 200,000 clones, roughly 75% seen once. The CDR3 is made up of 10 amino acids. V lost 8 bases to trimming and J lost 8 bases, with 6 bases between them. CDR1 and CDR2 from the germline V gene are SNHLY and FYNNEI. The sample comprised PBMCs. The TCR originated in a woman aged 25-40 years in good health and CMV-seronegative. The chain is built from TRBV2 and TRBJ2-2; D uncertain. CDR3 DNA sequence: TGTGCCAGCGGGCTAGGGGAGCTGTTTTTT. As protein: CASGLGELFF.